These 3 T cell receptor beta chains came from one sample sequenced in a study of T cell responses to AZD1222 COVID-19 vaccine. Some clones are missing from TCRdb's copy, which holds only in-frame ones; the method was immunoSEQ multiplex PCR. The sample includes 140,000 to 150,000 clones, approximately 91% of them seen just once. The sequencing here drew on peripheral blood, taken 28 days after the second AZD1222 dose. The receptor source for this set is an adult who received the AZD1222 COVID-19 vaccine.

The chain combines TRBV2 with TRBJ2-1; either TRBD1 or TRBD2 may fit D (5 bases each). V shed 6 bases and J shed 5 bases, with 14 bases lying between them. Germline CDR1 and CDR2: SNHLY and FYNNEI. CDR3 length equals 14 residues. CDR3 nucleotides: TGTGCCAGCAGCCCAGGGACCGTAAACAATGAGCAGTTCTTC. Protein product: CASSPGTVNNEQFF.

The V and J genes are TRBV18 and TRBJ1-4; 9 nucleotides line up with TRBD1. V was clipped by 3 bases and J by 7 bases; unmatched bases: 3. Germline assignment: CDR1 KGHSH and CDR2 LQKENI. The CDR3 loop spans 14 amino acids. CDR3 loop: CASSPGTGTEKLFF. CDR3 in DNA: TGTGCCAGCTCACCCGGGACAGGGACTGAAAAACTGTTTTTT.

The V gene is TRBV27, the J gene TRBJ1-6; D might be TRBD1 (5 bases). Germline V gene lookup returns CDR1 MNHEY and CDR2 SMNVEV (reference sequence). CDR3 length: 13 amino acids. Trimming removed 4 bases at V and 9 bases at J, with 10 bases between. CDR3 sequence: CASSWGVGSPLHF. In nucleotides, the CDR3 is TGTGCCAGCAGTTGGGGGGTCGGTTCACCCCTCCACTTT.